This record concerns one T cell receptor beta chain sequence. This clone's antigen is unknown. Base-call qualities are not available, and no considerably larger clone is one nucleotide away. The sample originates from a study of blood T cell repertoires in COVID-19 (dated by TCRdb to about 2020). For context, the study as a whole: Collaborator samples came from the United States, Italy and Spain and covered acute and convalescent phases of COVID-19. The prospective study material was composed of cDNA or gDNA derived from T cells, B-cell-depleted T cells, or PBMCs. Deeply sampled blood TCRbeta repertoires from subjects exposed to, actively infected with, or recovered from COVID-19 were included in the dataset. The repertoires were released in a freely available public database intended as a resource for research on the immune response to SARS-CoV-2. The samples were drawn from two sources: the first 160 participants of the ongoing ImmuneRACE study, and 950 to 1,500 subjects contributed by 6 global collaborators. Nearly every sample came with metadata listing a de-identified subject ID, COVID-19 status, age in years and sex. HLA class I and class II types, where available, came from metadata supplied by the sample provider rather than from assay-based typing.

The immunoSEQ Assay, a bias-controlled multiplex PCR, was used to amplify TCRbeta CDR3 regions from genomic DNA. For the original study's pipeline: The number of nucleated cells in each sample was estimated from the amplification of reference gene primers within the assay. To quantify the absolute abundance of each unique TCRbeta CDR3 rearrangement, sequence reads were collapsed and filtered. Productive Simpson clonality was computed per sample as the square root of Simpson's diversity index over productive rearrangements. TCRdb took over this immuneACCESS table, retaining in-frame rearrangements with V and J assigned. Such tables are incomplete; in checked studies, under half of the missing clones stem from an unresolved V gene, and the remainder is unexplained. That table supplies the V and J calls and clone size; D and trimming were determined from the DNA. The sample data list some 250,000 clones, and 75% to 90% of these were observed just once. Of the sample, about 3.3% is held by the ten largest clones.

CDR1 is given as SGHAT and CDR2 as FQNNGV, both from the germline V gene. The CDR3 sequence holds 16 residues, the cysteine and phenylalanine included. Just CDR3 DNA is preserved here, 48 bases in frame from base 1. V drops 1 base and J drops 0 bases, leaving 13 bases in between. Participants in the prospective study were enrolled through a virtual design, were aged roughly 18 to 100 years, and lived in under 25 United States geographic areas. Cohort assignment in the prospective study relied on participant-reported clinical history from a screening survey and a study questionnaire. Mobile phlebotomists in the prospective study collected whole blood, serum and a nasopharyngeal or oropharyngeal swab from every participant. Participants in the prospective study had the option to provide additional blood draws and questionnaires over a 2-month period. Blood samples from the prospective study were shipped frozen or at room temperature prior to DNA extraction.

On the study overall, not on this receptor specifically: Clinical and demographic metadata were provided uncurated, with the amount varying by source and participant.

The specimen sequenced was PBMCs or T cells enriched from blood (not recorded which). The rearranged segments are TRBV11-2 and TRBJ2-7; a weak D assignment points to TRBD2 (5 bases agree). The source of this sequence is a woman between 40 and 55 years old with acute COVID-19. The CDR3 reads CASSLVSSLSSYEQYF. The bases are TGTGCCAGCAGCTTAGTTTCTAGCTTGAGCTCCTACGAGCAGTACTTC.